This T cell receptor beta chain came from a study of CD4 T cells in relation to SARS-CoV-2 and coronaviruses. At the level of the study: PBMCs were cultured with antigen for roughly nine days before TCR beta sequencing. Negative control cultures got HIV-1 Nef peptides or no peptide.

Study findings and constraints: Crossreactivity was assessed only for spike protein, not other viral proteins.

In the case of this clone: Antigen specificity is unknown.

Clones were read by immunoSEQ multiplex PCR, and TCRdb kept only the in-frame ones, dropping some. The table includes about 26,000 clones, 77% detected once. CD4+ T cells from unexposed donors were obtained before the COVID-19 pandemic (2011-2018). After ten to eleven days of culture, CD4+ T cells were isolated. Cells permitting, SARS-CoV-2 S/N and four cold-coronavirus spikes were tested on unexposed-donor CD4+ T cells. V lost 6 bases and J lost 3; bases outside the gene matches: 8. Germline values: CDR1 SGDLS, CDR2 YYNGEE. This CDR3 spans 16 amino acids. V and J are TRBV9 and TRBJ2-1, with 11 bases fitting TRBD2. The receptor was isolated from a human donor in good health. Sequenced input: CD4+ T cells from PBMCs, cultured in vitro. The CDR3 loop reads CASKSSGRPDYNEQFF. In DNA, the CDR3 is TGTGCCAGCAAGTCTAGCGGGAGGCCAGACTACAATGAGCAGTTCTTC. Using reference TRBV9 and TRBJ2-1 for the parts outside the CDR3, the full variable domain is DSGVTQTPKHLITATGQRVTLRCSPRSGDLSVYWYQQSLDQGLQFLIQYYNGEERAKGNILERFSAQQFPDLHSELNLSSLELGDSALYFCASKSSGRPDYNEQFFGPGTRLTVL.